These 3 T cell receptor beta chains share one sample of origin, sequenced in a study of beta chain features in type 1 diabetes. The entirety of the isolated RNA underwent reverse transcription, so expressed TCRB transcripts were sequenced. Assay: immunoSEQ multiplex PCR; the TCRdb copy retains only in-frame clones and omits some. There are tens of thousands of clones in the sample; around 60% occur only once, and 0.25% to 0.35% lies in the top ten. Findings of the study overall: Among patients with Type 1 diabetes, TCRB CDR3s were moderately but significantly shorter in every one of the four CD4+ subsets.

These receptors are not linked to any known antigen. The sequencing input was stem cell memory CD4+ T cells from blood. The receptors here all came from a woman between 25 and 40 years old with type 1 diabetes.

V and J are TRBV2 and TRBJ1-2, with D unresolved. Germline CDR1 and CDR2: SNHLY and FYNNEI. V lost 6 bases, J lost 3 bases, and 14 bases lay in between. This CDR3 contains 14 residues. CDR3 coding DNA: TGTGCCAGCAGCCGAAGCGCAGAACACTATGGCTACACCTTC. This gives the protein CASSRSAEHYGYTF.

The rearrangement uses TRBV4-2 and TRBJ2-2, with 8 nucleotides matching TRBD2. The junction had 6 bases not matched to a gene; V was cut back by 2 bases and J by 4 bases. This CDR3 is built from 16 residues. CDR1 and CDR2 from the germline V gene are LGHNA and YNFKEQ. The CDR3 region has the DNA TGTGCCAGCAGCCAAATCCTAGCGGGTGGCACCGGGGAGCTGTTTTTT. It encodes CASSQILAGGTGELFF.

This CDR3 reads CASSPQGGAYYGYTF. DNA of the CDR3: TGCGCCAGCAGTCCCCAGGGGGGCGCTTACTATGGCTACACCTTC. V and J are TRBV5-1 and TRBJ1-2; 7 bases are a match to TRBD1. CDR3 length: 15 amino acids. Germline trimming cut 5 bases from V and 3 bases from J; bases unmatched to any gene: 10. Looked up from germline, CDR1 is SGHRS and CDR2 is YFSETQ.